A single sample is the source of the 3 T cell receptor beta chains below, sequenced in a study of response to subunit inactivated influenza vaccine (dated 2018 in TCRdb). Library preparation employed RT-PCR. Sequenced using an Illumina HiSeq 2500. TCRdb applied fastp at Q25 and MiXCR to the public reads, then kept only in-frame beta chains. CDR3 protein duplicates are merged, each entry listing the most common genes and DNA. The sample profile shows 500,000 to 600,000 distinct CDR3 sequences; 16% of them were found once. Around 3% of the sample lies in the top ten. This material consisted of CD4+ T cells sorted from PBMCs, taken less than 30 months after vaccination. The receptors here all came from a man aged 50-75 years who received an inactivated influenza vaccine. Donor details come from another sample of the same person, matched by shared clones.

This clonotype was recorded a few times. This rearrangement joins TRBV20-1 to TRBJ2-1; D call uncertain. The V gene lost 4 bases and the J gene lost 9 bases, with 13 bases spanning the gap. Germline V CDR1 and CDR2: DFQATT, SNEGSKA (reference sequence). CDR3 length: 12 residues. CDR3 coding DNA: TGCAGTGCTACTCTCCCTACGGTTGAGCAGTTCTTC. This gives the protein CSATLPTVEQFF.

Only a few counts were recorded for this clonotype. V is TRBV6-2 or TRBV6-3 and J is TRBJ2-7, with 9 bases fitting TRBD2. V lost 7 bases and J lost 11; bases outside the gene matches: 18. Germline V CDR1 and CDR2: MNHEY, SVGEGT. The CDR3 spans 15 residues. Written as DNA, the CDR3 is TGTGCCAGCAACCGGCCCCCGGGACTAGCAGTACGCGAGTACTTC. Residues: CASNRPPGLAVREYF.

The chain combines TRBV20-1 with TRBJ2-5; TRBD1 matches 7 bases. Germline V gene sequence: CDR1 DFQATT, CDR2 SNEGSKA (reference sequence). After removal of 3 bases from V and 5 bases from J, the junction contained 0 bases not matched to a gene. The CDR3 contains 11 residues. The CDR3 region is CSARTGETQYF. The DNA of the CDR3 is TGCAGTGCTAGGACAGGGGAGACCCAGTACTTC.